One sample yielded the 11 T cell receptor beta chains listed below, sequenced in a study of shared clonotypes between healthy human individuals. Here immunoSEQ multiplex PCR was the method, and the copy in TCRdb shows in-frame clones only, minus some. The sample has 2 million to 2.5 million clones; around 95% are singletons. Sequencing input: naive CD4+ T cells sorted from blood. Subset: CD45RA+ positively selected. These receptors originate from a man aged 18 to 35 in good health.

This sequence joins TRBV28 and TRBJ1-2, with 7 nucleotides matching TRBD1. This CDR3 is 13 amino acids long. From germline, CDR1 is MDHEN and CDR2 SYDVKM. The trim removed 9 bases at V and 6 bases at J, leaving 10 bases unmatched. The CDR3 loop is CASRGGAGNGYTF. The DNA of the CDR3 is TGTGCCAGTCGAGGGGGCGCCGGCAATGGCTACACCTTC.

The V and J genes are TRBV11-2 and TRBJ2-1, with D uncertain. The CDR3 has 13 amino acids. CDR1 is SGHAT, CDR2 FQNNGV, per germline. V lost 5 bases to trimming and J lost 8 bases, with 13 bases between them. CDR3: CASSNQGPYEQFF. The CDR3 DNA is TGTGCCAGCAGCAATCAAGGGCCTTATGAGCAGTTCTTC. Full variable domain (rest looked up from reference TRBV11-2 and TRBJ2-1): EAGVAQSPRYKIIEKRQSVAFWCNPISGHATLYWYQQILGQGPKLLIQFQNNGVVDDSQLPKDRFSAERLKGVDSTLKIQPAKLEDSAVYLCASSNQGPYEQFFGPGTRLTVL.

This clone was detected only once. V and J are TRBV27 and TRBJ1-6, with D uncertain. The CDR3 sequence is 14 residues long. CDR1 MNHEY and CDR2 SMNVEV come from the germline V gene (reference sequence). The V and J ends lost 6 bases and 7 bases respectively, with 13 bases between them. The CDR3 DNA sequence: TGTGCCAGCAGACGTACTTCGGGGAATTCACCCCTCCACTTT. It translates to CASRRTSGNSPLHF.

This clone occurred once. The chain has TRBV28 and TRBJ2-6; D possibly uses TRBD1 or TRBD2 (5 bases each). Germline V CDR1 and CDR2: MDHEN, SYDVKM. The CDR3 covers 15 residues. Trimming removed 5 bases at V and 4 bases at J, with 12 bases between. CDR3 nucleotide sequence: TGTGCCAGCAGTCTAGGGACCCCCGGGGCCAACGTCCTGACTTTC. Residues: CASSLGTPGANVLTF.

The chain employs TRBV6-5 and TRBJ2-7, with D uncertain. The CDR3 totals 13 residues. CDR1 MNHEY and CDR2 SVGAGI come from the germline V gene. The ends were cut back, 0 bases at V and 7 bases at J, with 10 bases in the middle. The chain's CDR3 is CASSYSRWGEQYF. As DNA, the CDR3 is TGTGCCAGCAGTTACTCGAGGTGGGGAGAGCAGTACTTC.

The chain couples TRBV6-6 to TRBJ2-7; TRBD2 matches at 7 bases. J gave up 6 bases and V 0 bases, and 8 bases lay outside the gene matches. Germline CDR1 MNHNY, CDR2 SVGAGI (reference sequence). CDR3 length: 15 amino acids. CDR3 sequence: CASSYSREVYPEQYF. CDR3 sequence (DNA): TGTGCCAGCAGTTACTCTCGGGAGGTGTATCCCGAGCAGTACTTC.

The chain uses TRBV13 and TRBJ2-7; D perhaps matches TRBD1 (6 bases). The germline CDR1 and CDR2 sequences are PRHDT and FYEKMQ (reference sequence). The V end lost 2 bases, the J end lost 2 bases, and 19 bases lay between the germline ends. The CDR3 contains 17 residues. CDR3 protein: CASSLRGKTGKPYEQYF. CDR3 DNA: TGTGCCAGCAGCTTAAGGGGAAAAACAGGGAAACCCTACGAGCAGTACTTC.

On this clone itself: Other nucleotide sequences in the sample specify the same CDR3. The chain recombines TRBV6-5 with TRBJ2-7; D perhaps matches TRBD1 (5 bases). The germline V and J ends were trimmed by 0 bases and 2 bases, with 11 bases remaining between them. In germline, CDR1 is MNHEY, CDR2 SVGAGI. The CDR3 is 15 residues long. The CDR3 sequence: CASSYSTQGTYEQYF. The CDR3 DNA sequence: TGTGCCAGCAGTTACTCTACGCAGGGTACCTACGAGCAGTACTTC.

The chain uses TRBV28 and TRBJ1-2; D unclear. This CDR3 is built from 11 residues. Trimming took off 4 bases at V and 7 bases at J, with 7 bases between the two ends. Germline V gene lookup returns CDR1 MDHEN and CDR2 SYDVKM. CDR3 sequence reads: CASSSEGGYTF. The CDR3 nucleotides read TGTGCCAGCAGTTCGGAGGGTGGCTACACCTTC.

V is TRBV19 and J is TRBJ1-2, with 12 bases fitting TRBD1. Per germline, CDR1 LNHDA and CDR2 SQIVND (reference sequence). The ends lost 8 bases at V and 8 bases at J; junction bases unmatched: 6. The CDR3 is 13 amino acids. The CDR3 DNA reads TGTGCCAGTCGGGGACAGGGGGCCCGGGGCTACACCTTC. Its protein product is CASRGQGARGYTF.

The chain employs TRBV6-6 and TRBJ1-6; 7 bases agree with TRBD1. From germline, CDR1 is MNHNY and CDR2 SVGAGI (reference sequence). J was trimmed by 7 bases and V by 4 bases; bases with no gene match: 7. CDR3 length: 15 amino acids. The CDR3, as DNA: TGTGCCAGCAGTTTGAGGGACAGCAAGAATTCACCCCTCCACTTT. The encoded protein is CASSLRDSKNSPLHF.